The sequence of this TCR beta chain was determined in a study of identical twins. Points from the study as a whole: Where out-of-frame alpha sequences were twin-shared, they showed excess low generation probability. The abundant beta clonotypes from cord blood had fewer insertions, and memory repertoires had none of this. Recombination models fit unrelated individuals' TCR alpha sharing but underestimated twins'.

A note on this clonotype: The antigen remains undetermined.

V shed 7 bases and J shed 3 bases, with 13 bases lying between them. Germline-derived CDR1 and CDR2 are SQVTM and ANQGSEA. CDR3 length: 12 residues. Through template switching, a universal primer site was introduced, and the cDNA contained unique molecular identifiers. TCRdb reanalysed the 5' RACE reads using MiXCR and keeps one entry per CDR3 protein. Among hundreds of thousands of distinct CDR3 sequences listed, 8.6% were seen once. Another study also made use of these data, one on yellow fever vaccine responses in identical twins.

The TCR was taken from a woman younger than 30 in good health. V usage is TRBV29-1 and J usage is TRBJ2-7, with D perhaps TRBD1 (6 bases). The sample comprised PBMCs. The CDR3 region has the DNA TGCAGCGCAACCGTACAGGGCTACGAGCAGTACTTC. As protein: CSATVQGYEQYF.